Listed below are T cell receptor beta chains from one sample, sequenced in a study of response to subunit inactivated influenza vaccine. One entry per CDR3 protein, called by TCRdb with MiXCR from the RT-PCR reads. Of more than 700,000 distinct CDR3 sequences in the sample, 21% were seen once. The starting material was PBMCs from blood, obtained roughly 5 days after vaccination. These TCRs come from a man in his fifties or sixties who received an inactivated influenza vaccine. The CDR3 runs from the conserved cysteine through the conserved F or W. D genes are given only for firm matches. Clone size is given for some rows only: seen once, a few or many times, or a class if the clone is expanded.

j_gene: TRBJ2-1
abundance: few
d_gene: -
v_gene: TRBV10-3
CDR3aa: CATTAQGGFREQFF
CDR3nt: TGTGCCACCACAGCTCAGGGGGGCTTCAGGGAGCAGTTCTTC

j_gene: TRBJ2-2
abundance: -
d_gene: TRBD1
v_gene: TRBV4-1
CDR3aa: CASSRNRGITGELFF
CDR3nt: TGCGCCAGCAGCCGAAACAGGGGAATCACCGGGGAGCTGTTTTTT

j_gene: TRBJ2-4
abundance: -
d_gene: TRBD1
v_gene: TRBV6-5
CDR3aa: CASSTGQGSAKNIQYF
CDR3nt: TGTGCCAGCAGTACTGGACAGGGGTCGGCCAAAAACATTCAGTACTTC

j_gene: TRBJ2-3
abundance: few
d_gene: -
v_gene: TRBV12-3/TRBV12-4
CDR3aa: CASSLLRPDTQYF
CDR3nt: TGTGCCAGCAGTTTGCTGAGGCCAGATACGCAGTATTTT

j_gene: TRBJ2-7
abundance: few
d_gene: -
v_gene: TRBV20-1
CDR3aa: CSARRSWNWDEQYF
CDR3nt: TGCAGTGCCCGTAGGTCCTGGAACTGGGACGAGCAGTACTTC

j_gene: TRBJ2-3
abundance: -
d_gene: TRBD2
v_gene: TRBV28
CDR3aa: CASSLSLAGEGDTQYF
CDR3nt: TGTGCCAGCAGTTTATCGCTAGCGGGAGAAGGAGATACGCAGTATTTT

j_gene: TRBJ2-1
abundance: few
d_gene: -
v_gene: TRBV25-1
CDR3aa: CASIQGGSYNEQFF
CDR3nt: TGTGCCAGTATTCAGGGGGGCTCCTACAATGAGCAGTTCTTC

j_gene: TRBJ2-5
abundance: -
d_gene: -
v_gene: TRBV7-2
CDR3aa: CASSLRSEETQYF
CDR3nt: TGTGCCAGCAGCTTAAGGTCAGAAGAGACCCAGTACTTC

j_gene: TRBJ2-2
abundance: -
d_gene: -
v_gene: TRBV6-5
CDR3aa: CASSYSAQLSTGELFF
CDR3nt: TGTGCCAGCAGTTACTCAGCGCAGTTGTCGACCGGGGAGCTGTTTTTT

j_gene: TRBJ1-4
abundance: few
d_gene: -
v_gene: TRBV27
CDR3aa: CASSFKSGGSNEKLFF
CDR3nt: TGTGCCAGCAGTTTTAAGTCGGGCGGGTCTAATGAAAAACTGTTTTTT

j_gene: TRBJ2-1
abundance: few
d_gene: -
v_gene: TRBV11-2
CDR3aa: CASSLDLRDSEQFF
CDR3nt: TGTGCCAGCAGCTTAGATTTGCGGGACTCAGAGCAGTTCTTC

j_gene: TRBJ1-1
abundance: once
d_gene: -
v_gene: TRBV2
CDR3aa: CATAGRPNTEAFF
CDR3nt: TGTGCCACCGCGGGGCGCCCAAACACTGAAGCTTTCTTT

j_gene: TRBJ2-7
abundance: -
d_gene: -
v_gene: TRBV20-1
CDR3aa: CSAVPQGSYEQYF
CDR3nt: TGCAGTGCTGTACCTCAGGGATCCTACGAGCAGTACTTC

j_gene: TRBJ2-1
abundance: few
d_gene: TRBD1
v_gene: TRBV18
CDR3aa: CASSPQGQGFYEQFF
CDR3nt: TGTGCCAGCTCACCACAGGGACAGGGATTTTATGAGCAGTTCTTC

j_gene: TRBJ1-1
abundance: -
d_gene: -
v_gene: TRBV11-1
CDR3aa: CTSSPRTTGEAFF
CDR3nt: TGTACCAGCAGCCCCCGAACCACAGGTGAAGCTTTCTTT

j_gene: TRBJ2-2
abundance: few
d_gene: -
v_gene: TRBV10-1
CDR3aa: CASSKIVNTGELFF
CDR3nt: TGCGCCAGCAGTAAAATAGTGAACACCGGGGAGCTGTTTTTT

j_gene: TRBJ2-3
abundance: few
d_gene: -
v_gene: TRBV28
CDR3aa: CASTTGGVTDTQYF
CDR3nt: TGTGCCAGCACAACAGGTGGTGTAACAGATACGCAGTATTTT

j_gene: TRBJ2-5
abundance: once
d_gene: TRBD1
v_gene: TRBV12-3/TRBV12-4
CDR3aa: CASSLAGTGRETQYF
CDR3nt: TGTGCCAGCAGTTTAGCCGGGACAGGGAGGGAGACCCAGTACTTC

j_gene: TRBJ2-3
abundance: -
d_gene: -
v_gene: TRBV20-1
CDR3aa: CSAMYSTDTQYF
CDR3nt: TGCAGTGCTATGTACAGCACAGATACGCAGTATTTT

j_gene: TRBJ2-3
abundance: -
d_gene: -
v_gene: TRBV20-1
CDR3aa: CSARDGTRGYQDTQYF
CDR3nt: TGCAGTGCTAGAGACGGGACCCGAGGGTATCAAGATACGCAGTATTTT

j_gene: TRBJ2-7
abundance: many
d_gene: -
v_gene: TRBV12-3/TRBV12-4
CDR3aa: CASSLAVTGVYEQYF
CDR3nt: TGTGCCAGCAGTTTAGCGGTGACAGGTGTCTACGAGCAGTACTTC

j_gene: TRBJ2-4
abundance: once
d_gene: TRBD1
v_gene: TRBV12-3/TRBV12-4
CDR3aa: CASSTTGVGNIQHF
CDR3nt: TGTGCCAGCAGTACAACAGGGGTAGGAAACATTCAGCACTTC

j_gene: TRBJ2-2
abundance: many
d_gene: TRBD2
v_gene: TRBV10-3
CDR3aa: CAAQGGIGTGELFF
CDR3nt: TGTGCCGCCCAGGGAGGGATCGGCACCGGGGAGCTGTTTTTT

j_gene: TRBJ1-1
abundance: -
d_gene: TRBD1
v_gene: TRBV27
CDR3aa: CASSQDRGVAEAFF
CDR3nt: TGTGCCAGCAGCCAGGACAGGGGGGTCGCTGAAGCTTTCTTT

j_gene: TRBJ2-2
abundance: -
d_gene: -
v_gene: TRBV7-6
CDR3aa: CASIEGALSTGELFF
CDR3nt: TGTGCCAGCATCGAAGGGGCCTTGAGTACCGGGGAGCTGTTTTTT

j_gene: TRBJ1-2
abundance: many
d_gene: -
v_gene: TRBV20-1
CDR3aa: CSAYSAENGYTF
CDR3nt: TGCAGTGCGTACTCCGCCGAAAATGGCTACACCTTC

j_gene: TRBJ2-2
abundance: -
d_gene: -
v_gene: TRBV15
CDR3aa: CATSREYGAAVTGELFF
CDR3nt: TGTGCCACCAGCAGGGAGTATGGGGCGGCGGTGACCGGGGAGCTGTTTTTT

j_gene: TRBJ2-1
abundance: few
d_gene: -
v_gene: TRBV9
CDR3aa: CASSVTVGRSSYNEQFF
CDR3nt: TGTGCCAGCAGCGTAACCGTAGGAAGAAGCTCCTACAATGAGCAGTTCTTC

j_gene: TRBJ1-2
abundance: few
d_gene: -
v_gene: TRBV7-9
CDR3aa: CASSLEGAYGYTF
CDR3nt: TGTGCCAGCAGCTTAGAAGGGGCCTATGGCTACACCTTC

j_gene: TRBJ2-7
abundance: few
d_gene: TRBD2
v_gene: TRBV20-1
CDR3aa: CSARGSGRANEQYF
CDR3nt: TGCAGTGCTAGAGGTAGCGGGAGGGCCAACGAGCAGTACTTC

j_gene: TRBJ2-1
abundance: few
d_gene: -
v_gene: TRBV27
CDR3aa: CASSLGADNEQFF
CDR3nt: TGTGCCAGCAGTTTAGGGGCAGACAATGAGCAGTTCTTC

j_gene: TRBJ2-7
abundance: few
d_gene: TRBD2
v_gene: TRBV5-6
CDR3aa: CASSQGLAGAFYEQYF
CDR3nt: TGTGCCAGCAGTCAGGGACTAGCGGGGGCTTTTTACGAGCAGTACTTC

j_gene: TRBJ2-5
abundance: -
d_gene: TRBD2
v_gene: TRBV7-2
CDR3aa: CASSSYVSGIGETQYF
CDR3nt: TGTGCCAGCAGCTCTTATGTAAGCGGGATCGGGGAGACCCAGTACTTC

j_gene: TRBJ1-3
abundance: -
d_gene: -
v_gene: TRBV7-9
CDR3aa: CASSPRGQGGNTIYF
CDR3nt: TGTGCCAGCAGCCCACGGGGGCAGGGAGGAAACACCATATATTTT

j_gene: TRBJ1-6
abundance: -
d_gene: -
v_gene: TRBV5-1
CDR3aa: CASSLANANSHLHF
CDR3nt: TGCGCCAGCAGCTTGGCGAACGCGAATTCACACCTCCACTTT

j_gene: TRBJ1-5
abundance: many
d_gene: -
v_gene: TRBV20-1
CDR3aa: CSARVQLNQPQHF
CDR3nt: TGCAGTGCTAGAGTACAGTTAAATCAGCCCCAGCATTTT

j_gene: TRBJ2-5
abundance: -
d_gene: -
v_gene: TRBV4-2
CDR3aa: CASSPTPGGIQETQYF
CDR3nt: TGTGCCAGCAGCCCTACCCCCGGGGGCATCCAAGAGACCCAGTACTTC

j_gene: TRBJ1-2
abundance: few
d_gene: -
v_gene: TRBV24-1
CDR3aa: CATSDLGAGYTF
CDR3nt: TGTGCCACCAGTGATCTAGGGGCTGGCTACACCTTC

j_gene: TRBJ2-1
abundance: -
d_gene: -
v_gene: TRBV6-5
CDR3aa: CASSYSGTLNNEQFF
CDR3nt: TGTGCCAGCAGTTACTCGGGGACGCTTAACAATGAGCAGTTCTTC

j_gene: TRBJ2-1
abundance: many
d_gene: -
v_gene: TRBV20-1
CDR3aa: CSARTVSEQFF
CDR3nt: TGCAGTGCTAGAACAGTTTCTGAGCAGTTCTTC

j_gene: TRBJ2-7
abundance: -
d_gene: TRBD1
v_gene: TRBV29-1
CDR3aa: CSVDVGTGAGEQYF
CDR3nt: TGCAGCGTTGATGTCGGGACAGGGGCTGGGGAGCAGTACTTC

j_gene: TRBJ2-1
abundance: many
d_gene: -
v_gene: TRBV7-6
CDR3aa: CASSFLNGDEQFF
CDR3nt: TGTGCCAGCAGCTTCCTTAACGGGGATGAGCAGTTCTTC

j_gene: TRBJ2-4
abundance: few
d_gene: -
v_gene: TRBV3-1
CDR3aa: CASSQVGQTKNIQYF
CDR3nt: TGTGCCAGCAGCCAAGTTGGACAGACCAAAAACATTCAGTACTTC

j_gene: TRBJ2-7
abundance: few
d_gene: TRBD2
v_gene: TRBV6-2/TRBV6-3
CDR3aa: CASSAPSGTSGAYEQYF
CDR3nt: TGTGCCAGCAGCGCCCCGTCCGGGACTAGTGGAGCCTACGAGCAGTACTTC

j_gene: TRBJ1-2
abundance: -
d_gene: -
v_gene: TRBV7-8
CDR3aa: CASSFRDRNYGYTF
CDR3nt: TGTGCCAGCAGCTTCAGGGACCGCAACTATGGCTACACCTTC

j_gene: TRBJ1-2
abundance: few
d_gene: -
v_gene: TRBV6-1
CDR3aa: CASSPPGSTYGYTF
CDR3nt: TGTGCCAGCAGTCCCCCGGGGAGTACTTATGGCTACACCTTC

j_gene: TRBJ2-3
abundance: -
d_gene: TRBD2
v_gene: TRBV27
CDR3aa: CASRREGTDTQYF
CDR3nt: TGTGCCAGCAGGCGGGAGGGCACAGATACGCAGTATTTT

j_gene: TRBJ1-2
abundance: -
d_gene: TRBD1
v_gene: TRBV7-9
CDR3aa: CASSVGTGESGYTF
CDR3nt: TGTGCCAGCAGCGTCGGGACAGGGGAGTCTGGCTACACCTTC

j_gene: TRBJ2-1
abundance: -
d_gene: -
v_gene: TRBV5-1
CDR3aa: CASSLQGTDNEQFF
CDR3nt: TGCGCCAGCAGCTTGCAGGGTACCGACAATGAGCAGTTCTTC

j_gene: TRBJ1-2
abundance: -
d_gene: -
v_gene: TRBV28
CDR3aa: CASRNYGTLDYGYTF
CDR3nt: TGTGCCAGCAGAAACTACGGGACGTTGGACTATGGCTACACCTTC

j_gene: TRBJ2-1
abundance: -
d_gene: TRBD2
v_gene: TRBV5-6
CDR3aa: CASSRGTSAYNEQFF
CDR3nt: TGTGCCAGCAGCAGAGGGACTAGCGCCTACAATGAGCAGTTCTTC

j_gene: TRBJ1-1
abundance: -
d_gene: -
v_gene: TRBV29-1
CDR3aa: CSIRGPQPEAFF
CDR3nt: TGCAGCATAAGAGGACCACAGCCTGAAGCTTTCTTT